This T cell receptor beta chain is drawn from a study of T cell responses to AZD1222 COVID-19 vaccine. The V segment lost 0 bases and the J segment 4 bases; nucleotides outside the gene matches: 4. The CDR3 is 15 residues long. Germline V gene lookup returns CDR1 GTSNPN and CDR2 SVGIG (reference sequence). Study-wide points: When two AZD1222 doses had been given, Spike-specific TCR breadth and depth rose. Reportedly, nearly half the spike-specific TCRs target unmutated variant regions.

As regards this clone: Its cognate antigen is unknown.

Measured with immunoSEQ multiplex PCR; TCRdb has only the in-frame clones, and not every one. The sample records some 120,000 clones, 90% being singletons. The V and J genes are TRBV30 and TRBJ2-1; TRBD2 matches at 9 bases. The source material was peripheral blood, sampled on day 0 of AZD1222 vaccination. The TCR originated in an adult in good health. The CDR3 here is CAWSVGTSLYNEQFF. In DNA, the CDR3 is TGTGCCTGGAGTGTAGGGACTAGCCTTTACAATGAGCAGTTCTTC.